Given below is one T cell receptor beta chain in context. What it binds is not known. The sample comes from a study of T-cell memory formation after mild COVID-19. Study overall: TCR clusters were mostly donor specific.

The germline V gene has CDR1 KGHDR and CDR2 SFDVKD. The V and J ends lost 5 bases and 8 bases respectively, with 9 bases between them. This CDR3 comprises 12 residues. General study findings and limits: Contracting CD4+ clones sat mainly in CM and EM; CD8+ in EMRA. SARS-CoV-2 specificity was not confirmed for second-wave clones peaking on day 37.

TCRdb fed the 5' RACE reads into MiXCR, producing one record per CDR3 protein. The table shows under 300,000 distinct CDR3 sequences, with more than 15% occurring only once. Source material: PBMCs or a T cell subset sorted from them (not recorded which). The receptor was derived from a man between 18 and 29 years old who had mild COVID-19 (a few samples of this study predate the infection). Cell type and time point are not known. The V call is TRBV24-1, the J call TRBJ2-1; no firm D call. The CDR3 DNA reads TGTGCCACCAGTGGTGGGTGGGATGAGCAGTTCTTC. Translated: CATSGGWDEQFF.